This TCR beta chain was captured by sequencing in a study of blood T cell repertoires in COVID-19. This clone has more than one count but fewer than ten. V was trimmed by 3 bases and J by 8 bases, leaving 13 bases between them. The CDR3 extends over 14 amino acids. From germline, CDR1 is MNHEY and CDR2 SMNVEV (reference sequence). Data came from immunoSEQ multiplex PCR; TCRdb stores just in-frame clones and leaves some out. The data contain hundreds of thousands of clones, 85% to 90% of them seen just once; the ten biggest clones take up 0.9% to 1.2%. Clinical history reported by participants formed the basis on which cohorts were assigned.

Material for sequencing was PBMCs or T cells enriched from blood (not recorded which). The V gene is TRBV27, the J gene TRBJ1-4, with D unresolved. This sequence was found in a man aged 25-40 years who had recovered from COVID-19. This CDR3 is CASSFNRGIEKLFF. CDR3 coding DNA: TGTGCCAGCAGTTTTAACCGCGGGATAGAAAAACTGTTTTTT.